Following are 24 T cell receptor beta chains from one sample sequenced in a study of blood T cell repertoires in COVID-19. The protocol was immunoSEQ multiplex PCR, while the TCRdb copy is restricted to in-frame clones and leaves out a portion. In the table there are 180,000 or so clones, around 76% of which are singletons. The sample consisted of peripheral blood. The origin of the receptors is a woman aged 70-85 years with acute or convalescent COVID-19.

V is TRBV28 and J is TRBJ1-2; the D is unclear. Germline V lookup: CDR1 MDHEN, CDR2 SYDVKM. Trimming removed 1 base at V and 4 bases at J, with 13 bases between. The CDR3 is 15 amino acids. This CDR3 reads CASSLSVQEGYGYTF. CDR3 DNA: TGTGCCAGCAGTTTATCGGTCCAGGAGGGCTATGGCTACACCTTC.

Many counts were recorded for this clone. The V call is TRBV29-1, the J call TRBJ2-2; no clear D gene. CDR1 is SQVTM, CDR2 ANQGSEA, per germline. This CDR3 has 13 residues. The ends were cut back, 4 bases at V and 4 bases at J, with 10 bases in the middle. The CDR3 DNA sequence: TGCAGCGTTGTCCGTCCCCCCACCGGGGAGCTGTTTTTT. Its translation is CSVVRPPTGELFF.

V gene TRBV5-1 combines with J gene TRBJ2-5; D is uncertain. The CDR3 covers 12 residues. Trimming shortened V by 4 bases and J by 0 bases, and 4 bases separated the two germline ends. Germline loops: CDR1 SGHRS, CDR2 YFSETQ. The chain's CDR3 is CASSANQETQYF. CDR3 bases: TGCGCCAGCAGCGCGAACCAAGAGACCCAGTACTTC. Complete variable domain (other parts from reference TRBV5-1 and TRBJ2-5): KAGVTQTPRYLIKTRGQQVTLSCSPISGHRSVSWYQQTPGQGLQFLFEYFSETQRNKGNFPGRFSGRQFSNSRSEMNVSTLELGDSALYLCASSANQETQYFGPGTRLLVL.

In its sample, this clone was seen many times. The DNA of the CDR3 is TGTGCCAGCAAGGCGGGGGGCGACACCGGGGAGCTGTTTTTT. It is translated as CASKAGGDTGELFF. The chain recombines TRBV2 with TRBJ2-2; TRBD2 matches at 8 bases. V lost 7 bases, J lost 3 bases, and 4 bases stayed unmatched. From germline, CDR1 is SNHLY and CDR2 FYNNEI. This CDR3 is 14 amino acids long.

The chain uses TRBV7-5 and TRBJ1-6; the D call TRBD1 from the table was never checked on the DNA. TRBV7-5 counts as a pseudogene. The CDR3 is 14 amino acids. The CDR3 spells CARSLTTVNSPLHF. CDR3 nucleotide sequence: TGTGCCAGAAGCTTAACGACAGTTAATTCACCCCTCCACTTT.

CDR3 nucleotides: TGCGCCAGCAGTCAACCGCAAGCGGGAGGAATCTACGAGCAGTACTTC. It codes for CASSQPQAGGIYEQYF. This chain uses TRBV23-1 with TRBJ2-7, with 9 bases lining up with TRBD2. TRBV23-1 is annotated as an ORF whose role is uncertain. J lost 3 bases, V lost 2 bases, and 8 bases had no gene match. This CDR3 has 16 residues.

This clone was counted between two and nine times. J is TRBJ2-1 and V is TRBV5-1, with 7 bases lining up with TRBD1. The junction had 1 base not matched to a gene; V was cut back by 1 base and J by 0 bases. Germline V gene lookup returns CDR1 SGHRS and CDR2 YFSETQ. This CDR3 is built from 15 residues. CDR3 region: CASSLTGVSYNEQFF. The CDR3, as DNA: TGCGCCAGCAGCTTGACAGGGGTCTCCTACAATGAGCAGTTCTTC.

The chain couples TRBV7-3 to TRBJ2-3; TRBD2 matches at 7 bases. Looked up from germline, CDR1 is SGHTA and CDR2 is FQGTGA. After removal of 4 bases from V and 3 bases from J, the junction contained 4 bases not matched to a gene. CDR3 length equals 14 residues. The DNA of the CDR3 is TGTGCCAGCAGCTACACGGGGGGTACAGATACGCAGTATTTT. This translates into CASSYTGGTDTQYF.

The V and J genes are TRBV28 and TRBJ1-2; D perhaps matches TRBD1 (6 bases). Deletions cut 8 bases from V and 0 bases from J, with 19 bases between. Germline V gene sequence: CDR1 MDHEN, CDR2 SYDVKM. The CDR3 consists of 16 residues. The CDR3 DNA reads TGTGCCAGCCATCCGCCGTGGGGGCTGGCTAACTATGGCTACACCTTC. Translation: CASHPPWGLANYGYTF.

V usage is TRBV18 and J usage is TRBJ2-2; TRBD1 might be the D (5 bases). The CDR3 sequence is 16 residues long. The ends were cut back, 3 bases at V and 1 base at J, with 12 bases in the middle. Germline CDR1 reads KGHSH; CDR2 reads LQKENI. The CDR3 bases are TGTGCCAGCTCACCTGACAAGGGGTGGAACACCGGGGAGCTGTTTTTT. Its protein is CASSPDKGWNTGELFF.

The chain joins TRBV29-1 to TRBJ1-2; D uncertain. Germline assignment: CDR1 SQVTM and CDR2 ANQGSEA. The CDR3 extends over 14 amino acids. The germline V and J ends were trimmed by 5 bases and 2 bases, with 15 bases remaining between them. This CDR3 is CSVSATVENYGYTF. The DNA for the CDR3 is TGCAGCGTTTCGGCTACAGTAGAGAACTATGGCTACACCTTC.

The chain combines TRBV6-5 with TRBJ2-3, with a tentative D call TRBD2 (5 bases). V was pared by 2 bases and J by 5 bases, with 14 bases between. Germline CDR1 is MNHEY and CDR2 is SVGAGI. The CDR3 is made up of 15 amino acids. CDR3 loop: CASSYGVGGGDTQYF. The CDR3 bases are TGTGCCAGCAGTTACGGGGTTGGAGGAGGAGATACGCAGTATTTT.

The chain is built from TRBV10-2 and TRBJ2-7; possibly TRBD2 for D (5 bases). The V gene's germline CDR1 is WSHSY and CDR2 SAAADI. V shed 6 bases and J shed 3 bases, with 18 bases lying between them. The CDR3 is 15 residues long. In DNA, the CDR3 is TGCGCCAGCAGGGATAGTATCGGGATGGGCTACGAGCAGTACTTC. Its translation is CASRDSIGMGYEQYF.

V and J are TRBV6-1 and TRBJ2-6; D is perhaps TRBD1 (6 bases). Trimming pared 2 bases from V and 2 bases from J, leaving 13 bases between. Germline CDR1 and CDR2: MNHNS and SASEGT. This CDR3 has 17 residues. CDR3 protein: CASSEPGQIAGANVLTF. The CDR3 DNA is TGTGCCAGCAGTGAACCAGGACAGATAGCTGGGGCCAACGTCCTGACTTTC.

This clone has just a few counts. This rearrangement joins TRBV7-9 to TRBJ2-7; D unresolved. Per germline, CDR1 SEHNR and CDR2 FQNEAQ (reference sequence). CDR3 length: 12 amino acids. The V gene lost 5 bases and the J gene lost 5 bases, with 10 bases spanning the gap. As DNA, the CDR3 is TGTGCCAGCAGCCCAATAGGAGACGAGCAGTACTTC. It codes for CASSPIGDEQYF.

This clone showed up just once. The V gene is TRBV6-2 or TRBV6-3, the J gene TRBJ1-1, with TRBD1 matching over 7 bases. From germline, CDR1 is MNHEY and CDR2 SVGEGT. The V gene end was trimmed by 1 base and the J gene end by 11 bases; junction bases not matched to a gene: 7. The CDR3 is made up of 13 amino acids. The CDR3 is CASSYFDRVEAFF. As DNA, the CDR3 is TGTGCCAGCAGTTACTTCGACAGGGTAGAGGCTTTCTTT.

The CDR3 DNA is TGTGCCAGCTCACCTTCCGGGACAGAATATGGCTACACCTTC. Translated: CASSPSGTEYGYTF. J is TRBJ1-2 and V is TRBV18, with 7 bases identical to TRBD1. The CDR3 has 14 residues. In germline, CDR1 is KGHSH, CDR2 LQKENI. Losses at the gene ends were 3 bases for V and 5 bases for J; bases not matched to a gene: 6.

V gene TRBV30 combines with J gene TRBJ1-1; TRBD1 is a possible D gene (5 bases). The ends were cut back, 2 bases at V and 2 bases at J, with 9 bases in the middle. CDR3 length equals 13 residues. CDR1 is GTSNPN and CDR2 is SVGIG in the germline V gene (reference sequence). The CDR3, as DNA: TGTGCCTGGAGTACCGACAGTAACACTGAAGCTTTCTTT. It specifies CAWSTDSNTEAFF. Complete variable domain (other parts from reference TRBV30 and TRBJ1-1): SQTIHQWPATLVQPVGSPLSLECTVEGTSNPNLYWYRQAAGRGLQLLFYSVGIGQISSEVPQNLSASRPQDRQFILSSKKLLLSDSGFYLCAWSTDSNTEAFFGQGTRLTVV.

This chain uses TRBV10-3 with TRBJ2-7; possible D gene TRBD2, 5 bases. Trimming took off 6 bases at V and 2 bases at J, with 11 bases between the two ends. The germline CDR1 and CDR2 sequences are ENHRY and SYGVKD. The CDR3 sequence is 13 residues long. The CDR3 DNA sequence: TGTGCCATCAGGGGCGGTAGCGCCTACGAGCAGTACTTC. Amino acids: CAIRGGSAYEQYF.

The rearrangement links TRBV9 to TRBJ2-1; 9 bases are a match to TRBD1. The CDR3 runs 14 residues. Trimming cost V 4 bases and J 8 bases; bases outside gene matches: 7. CDR1 is SGDLS, CDR2 YYNGEE, per germline. CDR3 DNA: TGTGCCAGCAGCCTCTGGGACAGGGTGGATGAGCAGTTCTTC. This translates into CASSLWDRVDEQFF.

The chain recombines TRBV5-1 with TRBJ1-1; perhaps TRBD1 as D (5 bases). This CDR3 spans 14 amino acids. The germline V gene encodes CDR1 SGHRS and CDR2 YFSETQ. V was trimmed by 4 bases and J by 0 bases, leaving 10 bases between them. The CDR3 loop reads CASSPDTLNTEAFF. CDR3 in DNA: TGCGCCAGCAGCCCGGACACCCTGAACACTGAAGCTTTCTTT.

The chain uses TRBV10-3 and TRBJ2-7; TRBD2 matches at 10 bases. This CDR3 region has 14 residues. The germline CDR1 and CDR2 sequences are ENHRY and SYGVKD. Germline trimming cut 11 bases from V and 2 bases from J; bases unmatched to any gene: 9. The chain's CDR3 is CASEREGGTYEQYF. Written as DNA, the CDR3 is TGTGCCTCAGAGCGGGAGGGGGGGACCTACGAGCAGTACTTC.

This chain connects TRBV5-5 to TRBJ1-2; D not certain. Germline V CDR1 and CDR2: SGHKS, YYEKEE (reference sequence). This CDR3 contains 11 residues. Trimming shortened V by 2 bases and J by 6 bases, and 5 bases separated the two germline ends. The CDR3 here is CASSFADGYTF. In nucleotides, the CDR3 is TGTGCCAGCAGCTTTGCGGATGGCTACACCTTC.

The CDR3 DNA reads as TGTGCCAGCAGTTACGGCGGGGCGGGTGGCTACACCTTC. Translated: CASSYGGAGGYTF. The chain couples TRBV6-5 to TRBJ1-2; tentatively, D is TRBD1 (5 bases). CDR1 is MNHEY and CDR2 is SVGAGI in the germline V gene. V lost 2 bases and J lost 7, with 11 bases in between. CDR3 length equals 13 residues.